The 21 T cell receptor beta chains listed next were all sequenced from one sample in a study of lymphopenia after photon versus proton radiotherapy. Method: immunoSEQ multiplex PCR; TCRdb's copy keeps in-frame clones and lacks some. The data hold roughly 5,000 clones, with about 91% observed a single time. The sample here was peripheral blood, taken from a patient treated with photon-based radiotherapy. All receptors derive from a man older than 75 with cholangiocarcinoma.

V gene TRBV28 combines with J gene TRBJ1-3, with a weak D call TRBD1 (5 bases). This CDR3 contains 16 residues. Germline V gene data show CDR1 as MDHEN and CDR2 as SYDVKM. Trimming cost V 4 bases and J 4 bases, with 17 bases left between them. CDR3: CASSSARGSLGNTIYF. The CDR3 DNA sequence: TGTGCCAGCAGTTCGGCCCGGGGCAGCCTGGGAAACACCATATATTTT. Combining the CDR3 with reference TRBV28 and TRBJ1-3 gives the whole variable domain DVKVTQSSRYLVKRTGEKVFLECVQDMDHENMFWYRQDPGLGLRLIYFSYDVKMKEKGDIPEGYSVSREKKERFSLILESASTNQTSMYLCASSSARGSLGNTIYFGEGSWLTVV.

V and J are TRBV19 and TRBJ2-1; D is possibly TRBD1 (5 bases). The germline CDR1 and CDR2 sequences are LNHDA and SQIVND (reference sequence). Trimming shortened V by 7 bases and J by 7 bases, and 23 bases separated the two germline ends. The CDR3 spans 16 residues. DNA of the CDR3: TGTGCCAGTAATTGGGGCGTAGGGGATCCGCAGAATGAGCAGTTCTTC. This encodes CASNWGVGDPQNEQFF.

The CDR3 bases are TGCGCCAGCAGCTTGGAGGGCGGGGGGCCTGCTGAAGCTTTCTTT. Protein: CASSLEGGGPAEAFF. The J gene is TRBJ1-1, the V gene TRBV5-1, with D possibly TRBD1 on 6 matching bases. In germline, CDR1 is SGHRS, CDR2 YFSETQ. V lost 0 bases and J 6 bases, leaving 15 bases between the germline ends. CDR3 length equals 15 residues.

The chain links TRBV28 to TRBJ2-7, with D perhaps TRBD1 or TRBD2 (6 bases each). V was cut by 5 bases and J by 4 bases, with 18 bases left in between. The CDR3 length is 15 residues. Germline V gene data show CDR1 as MDHEN and CDR2 as SYDVKM. The CDR3 here is CASSAPGGRLYEQYF. The CDR3 coding sequence is TGTGCCAGCAGTGCCCCCGGGGGCCGGCTTTACGAGCAGTACTTC.

The chain links TRBV15 to TRBJ1-1; D gene unclear. The V end lost 2 bases, the J end lost 2 bases, and 15 bases lay between the germline ends. The CDR3 contains 16 residues. Germline values: CDR1 LNHNV, CDR2 YYDKDF (reference sequence). CDR3 region: CATSRRPDGPNTEAFF. CDR3 nucleotides: TGTGCCACCAGCAGAAGACCGGACGGACCAAACACTGAAGCTTTCTTT.

The CDR3 here is CASRRDVSTDTQYF. In DNA form, the CDR3 reads TGTGCCAGCAGACGGGACGTAAGCACAGATACGCAGTATTTT. The chain has TRBV6-1 and TRBJ2-3; either TRBD1 or TRBD2 may fit D (5 bases each). CDR3 length equals 14 residues. With 6 bases removed from V and 0 bases from J, the gap between germline ends came to 10 bases. Germline V lookup: CDR1 MNHNS, CDR2 SASEGT.

The chain has TRBV28 and TRBJ1-1; D remains unclear. V was trimmed by 2 bases and J by 5 bases, leaving 9 bases between them. The V gene's germline CDR1 is MDHEN and CDR2 SYDVKM. The CDR3 totals 13 residues. The CDR3 coding sequence is TGTGCCAGCAGTTTAGTCGGTGGGACTGAAGCTTTCTTT. Amino acid sequence: CASSLVGGTEAFF.

The rearrangement links TRBV12-5 to TRBJ2-3, with a possible D match to TRBD1 (5 bases). V lost 4 bases to trimming and J lost 0 bases, with 11 bases between them. Germline CDR1 reads LGHNT; CDR2 reads FRNRAP. This CDR3 has 15 amino acids. CDR3: CASGSRPGSTDTQYF. CDR3 DNA: TGTGCTAGTGGTTCCCGGCCAGGGAGCACAGATACGCAGTATTTT.

V usage is TRBV7-2 and J usage is TRBJ1-1; 8 bases agree with TRBD1. Germline CDR1 reads SGHTA; CDR2 reads FQGNSA. The CDR3 runs to 15 residues. Germline trimming cut 6 bases from V and 1 base from J; bases unmatched to any gene: 7. CDR3 nucleotides: TGTGCCAGCAGAGCAATACAGGGGGGGAACACTGAAGCTTTCTTT. Encoded protein: CASRAIQGGNTEAFF.

The rearrangement links TRBV4-1 to TRBJ1-2, with D maybe TRBD1 (6 bases). The CDR3 runs 17 residues. Germline V gene sequence: CDR1 MGHRA, CDR2 YSYEKL. The V and J ends lost 2 bases and 3 bases respectively, with 19 bases between them. The CDR3 region is CASSQPMDRRDYYGYTF. DNA of the CDR3: TGCGCCAGCAGCCAACCAATGGACAGAAGAGATTACTATGGCTACACCTTC.

This chain links TRBV30 with TRBJ2-3; tentatively, D is TRBD1 (6 bases). Trimming shortened V by 2 bases and J by 0 bases, and 15 bases separated the two germline ends. Germline V CDR1 and CDR2: GTSNPN, SVGIG (reference sequence). The CDR3 is 16 residues long. The CDR3 spells CAWSTAGAPSTDTQYF. DNA of the CDR3: TGTGCCTGGAGTACGGCAGGGGCTCCTAGCACAGATACGCAGTATTTT.

This chain uses TRBV6-5 with TRBJ1-2, with 7 bases that match TRBD1. This CDR3 is 13 amino acids long. Trimming at V came to 6 bases and at J to 5 bases, leaving 6 bases not matched to a gene. The germline CDR1 and CDR2 sequences are MNHEY and SVGAGI. The CDR3, as DNA: TGTGCCAGCAGCTACGGGACAGATTATGGCTACACCTTC. This translates into CASSYGTDYGYTF.

This rearrangement joins TRBV2 to TRBJ2-7; tentative D call: TRBD2 (6 bases). V lost 1 base and J lost 3, with 13 bases in between. Looked up from germline, CDR1 is SNHLY and CDR2 is FYNNEI. The CDR3 consists of 15 residues. CDR3 DNA sequence: TGTGCCAGCAGTGAAGGGGGGGACCTATTCTACGAGCAGTACTTC. Residues: CASSEGGDLFYEQYF. The variable domain in full, with the rest retrieved from reference TRBV2 and TRBJ2-7, is EPEVTQTPSHQVTQMGQEVILRCVPISNHLYFYWYRQILGQKVEFLVSFYNNEISEKSEIFDDQFSVERPDGSNFTLKIRSTKLEDSAMYFCASSEGGDLFYEQYFGPGTRLTVT.

CDR3 residues: CASSRVHQGDYEQYF. CDR3 bases: TGTGCCAGCTCACGGGTTCATCAGGGGGACTACGAGCAGTACTTC. The rearrangement joins TRBV18 to TRBJ2-7; TRBD1 matches 7 bases. The CDR3 consists of 15 residues. Germline-derived CDR1 and CDR2 are KGHSH and LQKENI. V lost 4 bases and J lost 3; bases outside the gene matches: 9.

The chain combines TRBV29-1 with TRBJ1-1; 11 nucleotides agree with TRBD1. Looked up from germline, CDR1 is SQVTM and CDR2 is ANQGSEA. After removal of 7 bases from V and 11 bases from J, the junction contained 12 bases not matched to a gene. The CDR3 consists of 13 residues. The CDR3 DNA follows: TGCAGCGCTCCGGGACAGGGGGTCCTCGGGGCTTTCTTT. It encodes CSAPGQGVLGAFF.

The V and J genes are TRBV7-6 and TRBJ1-6; D is possibly TRBD1 (5 bases). Trimming took 5 bases from V and 2 from J, leaving 13 bases between them. The CDR3 is made up of 16 amino acids. Per germline, CDR1 SGHVS and CDR2 FNYEAQ. The CDR3 DNA follows: TGTGCCAGCAGCGGCGACAGTATCCCCTATAATTCACCCCTCCACTTT. It encodes CASSGDSIPYNSPLHF.

The V and J genes are TRBV27 and TRBJ1-6; D gene unclear. The CDR3 loop spans 16 amino acids. CDR1 and CDR2 (germline): MNHEY, SMNVEV (reference sequence). The V end was cut by 0 bases, the J end by 3 bases, with 9 bases between. The CDR3 here is CASSLSRGRYNSPLHF. CDR3 coding DNA: TGTGCCAGCAGTTTATCTCGGGGTCGCTATAATTCACCCCTCCACTTT.

The chain is built from TRBV9 and TRBJ2-2, with a tentative D call TRBD2 (5 bases). The germline V gene encodes CDR1 SGDLS and CDR2 YYNGEE. The CDR3 loop spans 15 amino acids. Between the trimmed V and J ends, which lost 4 bases and 2 bases, there was a span of 12 bases. The CDR3 DNA is TGTGCCAGCAGCCCACCGCTAGCAAACACCGGGGAGCTGTTTTTT. Translated, it gives CASSPPLANTGELFF.

The chain has TRBV2 and TRBJ2-6; TRBD1 matches at 8 bases. Trimming at V came to 4 bases and at J to 0 bases, leaving 2 bases not matched to a gene. Germline-derived CDR1 and CDR2 are SNHLY and FYNNEI. The CDR3 extends over 16 amino acids. The chain's CDR3 is CASSGTGPSGANVLTF. The DNA of the CDR3 is TGTGCCAGCAGTGGGACAGGGCCCTCTGGGGCCAACGTCCTGACTTTC.

V gene TRBV19 combines with J gene TRBJ1-5, with D possibly matching TRBD1 (5 bases). CDR1 and CDR2 from the germline V gene are LNHDA and SQIVND (reference sequence). Trimming cost V 4 bases and J 5 bases, with 21 bases left between them. The CDR3 consists of 17 residues. This CDR3 reads CASSSGVGGAGHQPQHF. CDR3 bases: TGTGCCAGTAGTAGCGGTGTGGGTGGGGCAGGACATCAGCCCCAGCATTTT.

The chain joins TRBV4-2 to TRBJ1-1, with TRBD1 identical over 7 bases. This CDR3 comprises 14 residues. CDR1 and CDR2 from the germline V gene are LGHNA and YNFKEQ. The J segment lost 8 bases and the V segment lost 1 base, leaving 7 bases of the junction unmatched. Written as DNA, the CDR3 is TGTGCCAGCAGCCAAGGACAGGGAGATGGGGAAGCTTTCTTT. Residues: CASSQGQGDGEAFF.